The rows below give T cell receptor beta chains drawn from one sample of a study of CD8+ T cells in alopecia areata. Clones were read by immunoSEQ multiplex PCR, and TCRdb kept only the in-frame ones, dropping some. The sample has roughly 150,000 clones; around 57% are singletons. Sample: CD4+ T cells sorted from blood. These receptors were collected from a human donor in good health. CDR3s include the opening cysteine and the closing phenylalanine or tryptophan. The D gene is left open where the match is weak. Clone size is shown for a subset of rows, as once, few, many or a class of expanded clone.

v_gene	d_gene	j_gene	abundance	CDR3nt	CDR3aa
TRBV7-9	-	TRBJ2-6	many	TGTGCCAGCAGCTTAACACGAGGGCAGGCCAACGTCCTGACTTTC	CASSLTRGQANVLTF
TRBV27	TRBD1	TRBJ2-7	-	TGTGCCAGCAGTGGGACAGGAACTGCGAACGAGCAGTACTTC	CASSGTGTANEQYF
TRBV29-1	TRBD1	TRBJ2-4	few	TGCAGCGTTTCGTCACAGGGGAACATTCAGTACTTC	CSVSSQGNIQYF
TRBV18	-	TRBJ2-1	-	TGTGCCAGCTCACCTGGGACCACGGCGGGTGAGCAGTTCTTC	CASSPGTTAGEQFF
TRBV6-5	TRBD1	TRBJ1-1	few	TGTGCCAGCAGACCAGGGGGGGGCACTGAAGCTTTCTTT	CASRPGGGTEAFF
TRBV6-5	TRBD1	TRBJ1-2	-	TGTGCCAGCAGTTACAAGGCAGGGGGCGGACACTATGGCTACACCTTC	CASSYKAGGGHYGYTF
TRBV18	-	TRBJ1-1	-	TGTGCCAGCTCACCAAAGGGGGGGACTGAAGCTTTCTTT	CASSPKGGTEAFF
TRBV5-4	-	TRBJ2-1	-	TGTGCCAGCAGCCCCCCGGTTGGCAGGAGCAATGAGCAGTTCTTC	CASSPPVGRSNEQFF
TRBV2	TRBD2	TRBJ2-3	-	TGTGCCAGCAGTGAAGAGCTAGCGGGAGTAACGCAGTATTTT	CASSEELAGVTQYF
TRBV6-1	-	TRBJ2-7	few	TGTGCCAGCACCCGGGACGGAAAGTCCTACGAGCAGTACTTC	CASTRDGKSYEQYF
TRBV30	-	TRBJ2-7	-	TGTGCCTGGAGTGTGGGGGAAGGCGAGCAGTACTTC	CAWSVGEGEQYF
TRBV11-2	-	TRBJ1-1	many	TGTGCCAGCAGCTTTCGGTGGACTGAAGCTTTCTTT	CASSFRWTEAFF
TRBV7-9	-	TRBJ1-2	few	TGTGCCAGCAGCGCCCGGGGCTATGGCTACACCTTC	CASSARGYGYTF
TRBV6-5	-	TRBJ1-5	-	TGTGCCAGCAGTTCCGGACGGAACAATCAGCCCCAGCATTTT	CASSSGRNNQPQHF
TRBV2	TRBD2	TRBJ2-1	-	TGTGCCAGCTGGGGGCTAGCGGGACAATACAATGAGCAGTTCTTC	CASWGLAGQYNEQFF
TRBV29-1	TRBD1	TRBJ2-5	-	TGCAGCTATGGACAGGGCCAAGAGACCCAGTACTTC	CSYGQGQETQYF
TRBV11-2	TRBD2	TRBJ2-5	few	TGTGCCAGCAGCCGCGGGCTAGCGGGAGCCGGTTTGTCAGAGACCCAGTACTTC	CASSRGLAGAGLSETQYF
TRBV29-1	TRBD2	TRBJ2-7	-	TGCAGCGTTGAGGGGGGGAGGGCCTCCCCCGAGCAGTACTTC	CSVEGGRASPEQYF
TRBV5-6	-	TRBJ1-5	-	TGTGCCAGCAGCTCCGGACAGATCAATCAGCCCCAGCATTTT	CASSSGQINQPQHF
TRBV30	-	TRBJ1-5	once	TGTGCCTGGGGCGTTCTGGATCAGCCCCAGCATTTT	CAWGVLDQPQHF
TRBV25-1	-	TRBJ1-3	-	TGTGCCAGCAGCCCCTTAGGATCCGGAAACACCATATATTTT	CASSPLGSGNTIYF
TRBV29-1	-	TRBJ2-4	-	TGCAGCGCCCCGGGCTCCGCGAAAAACATTCAGTACTTC	CSAPGSAKNIQYF
TRBV2	-	TRBJ2-7	-	TGTGCCAGCAGTGCTGGCAGGGCGGGAAACGAGCAGTACTTC	CASSAGRAGNEQYF
TRBV28	-	TRBJ1-2	few	TGTGCCAGCAGCAAGGACAGCATCGGGAGGGGCTACACCTTC	CASSKDSIGRGYTF
TRBV7-9	-	TRBJ2-3	-	TGTGCCTCCAGCCCAGGGGCCTCACAGTATTTT	CASSPGASQYF
TRBV29-1	-	TRBJ1-2	few	TGCAGCGCGGGGGCAGGGAGCGGTGGCTACACCTTC	CSAGAGSGGYTF
TRBV6-4	-	TRBJ1-5	-	TGTGCCAGCAGTGACTCATGGGGAGTGGGCCAGCCCCAGCATTTT	CASSDSWGVGQPQHF
TRBV21-1	-	TRBJ1-5	-	TGTGCCCTTTTTACAGGGCCGTTTAATCAGCCCCAGCATTTT	CALFTGPFNQPQHF
TRBV7-2	-	TRBJ1-5	-	TGTGCCAGCAGCTTAAGTTTGGGGGGGATTCAGCCCCAGCATTTT	CASSLSLGGIQPQHF
TRBV29-1	TRBD1	TRBJ1-2	-	TGCAGCGTTGAGTTGGACAGGTTCCACTACACCTTC	CSVELDRFHYTF
TRBV30	-	TRBJ2-2	-	TGTGCCTGGAGAGAAGACCCTAGGGCCAGGGAGCTGTTTTTT	CAWREDPRARELFF
TRBV11-2	-	TRBJ2-4	-	TGTGCCAGCAGCTTAGTAGGCCTTCCACCCGTCACCGCCAAAAACATTCAGTACTTC	CASSLVGLPPVTAKNIQYF
TRBV29-1	-	TRBJ1-1	-	TGCAGCGTTGTCACCTGGAACTCTGAAGCTTTCTTT	CSVVTWNSEAFF
TRBV29-1	TRBD1	TRBJ1-5	few	TGCAGCGTTGGGCAGGGGGCAAATCAGCCCCAGCATTTT	CSVGQGANQPQHF
TRBV7-6	-	TRBJ2-5	-	TGTGCCAGCAGCTTCGCCGGAGAGACCCAGTACTTC	CASSFAGETQYF
TRBV25-1	-	TRBJ2-7	few	TGTGCCAGCAGCGCGGAGTCCTACGAGCAGTACTTC	CASSAESYEQYF
TRBV5-1	TRBD1	TRBJ2-1	few	TGCGCCAGCAGCAAGACAGGGAATCTCTACAATGAGCAGTTCTTC	CASSKTGNLYNEQFF
TRBV29-1	TRBD2	TRBJ2-5	-	TGCAGCGTTGAGAGCGGGGGTATGCGGGAGACCCAGTACTTC	CSVESGGMRETQYF
TRBV7-2	-	TRBJ2-3	-	TGTGCCAGCAGCATCCCCCCCACGGATACGCAGTATTTT	CASSIPPTDTQYF
TRBV29-1	-	TRBJ1-3	-	TGCAGCGTTGGGGATTCTCGGACCCACTCTGGAAACACCATATATTTT	CSVGDSRTHSGNTIYF
TRBV15	-	TRBJ1-1	few	TGTGCCACCAGCAGAGTCTGGAGGTCGGGAAACACTGAAGCTTTCTTT	CATSRVWRSGNTEAFF
TRBV27	-	TRBJ2-1	few	TGTGCCAGCAAGTATGAGGTCTCCTACAATGAGCAGTTCTTC	CASKYEVSYNEQFF
TRBV25-1	-	TRBJ2-5	few	TGTGCCAGCAGCGAAATCCGGGGCCTAGGGGAGACCCAGTACTTC	CASSEIRGLGETQYF
TRBV5-4	-	TRBJ2-7	-	TGTGCCAGCAGCTTGGCCGATTGGCGGGACTACGAGCAGTACTTC	CASSLADWRDYEQYF
TRBV14	-	TRBJ2-1	-	TGTGCCAGCAGCCAAAGTGTGAATCTGAGGAATGAGCAGTTCTTC	CASSQSVNLRNEQFF
TRBV5-6	-	TRBJ1-3	-	TGTGCCAGCAGCGGAAGGTTGGGAAACACCATATATTTT	CASSGRLGNTIYF
TRBV29-1	-	TRBJ2-1	-	TGCAGCGTTGTTCTCGAGTGGGGCAGACAGTTCTTC	CSVVLEWGRQFF
TRBV29-1	-	TRBJ2-7	-	TGCAGCGTTGGGTTGGCAGTCTCCTACGAGCAGTACTTC	CSVGLAVSYEQYF